These T cell receptor beta chains were read from a single sample in a study of blood T cell repertoires in COVID-19. Assay used: immunoSEQ multiplex PCR; TCRdb lists only in-frame clones, some missing. Here the sample spans roughly 80,000 clones, about 72% being singletons. Source material: peripheral blood. Receptors originate from a man in his 70s with active or convalescent COVID-19. The CDR3 runs from the conserved cysteine through the conserved F or W. D genes are given only for firm matches. Clone size, where shown, is once, few, many, or a class for clones that have expanded.

size,D,J,V,DNA,CDR3
NA,TRBD1,TRBJ1-1,TRBV28,TGTGCCAGCAGTCCGATCGGACAGGAAGCCTATCAAGCTTTCTTT,CASSPIGQEAYQAFF
NA,NA,TRBJ1-6,TRBV30,TGTGCCTACGAAACCCGGCTCGGGACATACCTTAATTCACCCCTCCACTTT,CAYETRLGTYLNSPLHF
NA,NA,TRBJ2-2,TRBV7-6,TGTGCCAGCAGCTTAGGGACTTCGAACACCGGGGAGCTGTTTTTT,CASSLGTSNTGELFF
NA,NA,TRBJ1-6,TRBV2,TGTGCCAGCAGTGATGGGCAGAATAATTCACCCCTCCACTTT,CASSDGQNNSPLHF
few,TRBD1,TRBJ1-3,TRBV30,TGTGCCTACCAACAGGGGGCGCGAGGAAACACCATATATTTT,CAYQQGARGNTIYF
few,NA,TRBJ1-5,TRBV6-5,TGTGCCAGCAGCGACATGGGTGATCAGCCCCAGCATTTT,CASSDMGDQPQHF
NA,NA,TRBJ1-6,TRBV7-3,TGTGCCAGCAGTTTGGGGAGCTTCAGCTCACCCCTCCACTTT,CASSLGSFSSPLHF
NA,NA,TRBJ1-1,TRBV2,TGTGCCAGCCTCCGACAGGAGAACACTGAAGCTTTCTTT,CASLRQENTEAFF
NA,NA,TRBJ1-1,TRBV18,TGTGCCAGCTCACCACCGGGCAGGGGAGATGAAGCTTTCTTT,CASSPPGRGDEAFF
NA,TRBD1,TRBJ1-4,TRBV4-1,TGCGCCAGCAGCAAAAACAGGGGGGGAGAAAAACTGTTTTTT,CASSKNRGGEKLFF
NA,NA,TRBJ1-4,TRBV12-3/TRBV12-4,TGTGCCAGCAGTTCCAGGGGTGAAAAACTGTTTTTT,CASSSRGEKLFF
few,TRBD1,TRBJ2-5,TRBV5-1,TGCGCCAGCAGCCGATTAGGGGACAGCTCGGAGACCCAGTACTTC,CASSRLGDSSETQYF
NA,NA,TRBJ1-2,TRBV5-4,TGTGCCAGCAGCTTGGGAGGTCCCGCTGACGGCTACACCTTC,CASSLGGPADGYTF
NA,NA,TRBJ1-3,TRBV7-2,TGTGCCAGCAGCCAGCGAACAATCTCTGGAAACACCATATATTTT,CASSQRTISGNTIYF
NA,NA,TRBJ1-1,TRBV30,TGTGCCTGGAGTGTACACATTGCTGAAGCTTTCTTT,CAWSVHIAEAFF
NA,TRBD2,TRBJ2-5,TRBV27,TGTGCCAGCAGTTTATCGGGGACTAGGGAGACCCAGTACTTC,CASSLSGTRETQYF
NA,TRBD1,TRBJ2-3,TRBV6-5,TGTGCCAGCGATTCTGGACAGGGACTGCATACGCAGTATTTT,CASDSGQGLHTQYF
NA,TRBD1,TRBJ1-6,TRBV19,TGTGCCAGTAGTATATCCCGACAGGGGGCAAGGTCACCCCTCCACTTT,CASSISRQGARSPLHF
NA,TRBD2,TRBJ2-5,TRBV10-3,TGTGCCACCTACCCCGGGACTAACCAAGAGACCCAGTACTTC,CATYPGTNQETQYF
few,TRBD1,TRBJ1-6,TRBV5-6,TGTGCCAGCAGCGAGGGGGGGACAGGATTTCGGAATTCACCCCTCCACTTT,CASSEGGTGFRNSPLHF
NA,NA,TRBJ1-3,TRBV21-1,TGTGCCAGCACCAAAAAAGGTTGCGGCGGAAACACCATATATTTT,CASTKKGCGGNTIYF
NA,TRBD2,TRBJ2-1,TRBV5-1,TGCGCCAGCAGCTTGCAACTAGCGGGGGGGAATGAGCAGTTCTTC,CASSLQLAGGNEQFF
many,NA,TRBJ1-1,TRBV4-1,TGCGCCAGCAGCGACGACAGGTTAAGGGGAGTAGCTTTCTTT,CASSDDRLRGVAFF
NA,NA,TRBJ2-1,TRBV10-3,TGTGCCAGTTCGGCGGGGGCTAATTACAATGAGCAGTTCTTC,CASSAGANYNEQFF
NA,NA,TRBJ2-7,TRBV5-1,TGCGCCAGCAGCTTGGAAGGGACTGGGAACTACGAGCAGTACTTC,CASSLEGTGNYEQYF
few,NA,TRBJ2-3,TRBV7-9,TGTGCCAGCAGCTCATCGGGTTTTACAGATACGCAGTATTTT,CASSSSGFTDTQYF
NA,NA,TRBJ2-1,TRBV18,TGTGCCAGCTCACCACCTTCCAGGAATGAGCAGTTCTTC,CASSPPSRNEQFF
NA,NA,TRBJ1-5,TRBV12-3/TRBV12-4,TGTGCCAGCAGCCGCGAGGGGCCCCAGCATTTT,CASSREGPQHF
NA,NA,TRBJ1-6,TRBV7-9,TGTGCCAGCAGCTTAGCGCTGGGGGGAAGCTCCTATAATTCACCCCTCCACTTT,CASSLALGGSSYNSPLHF
NA,NA,TRBJ1-1,TRBV7-8,TGTGCCAGCAGCTTAGTTGGAGACCACACTGAAGCTTTCTTT,CASSLVGDHTEAFF
few,NA,TRBJ1-1,TRBV4-2,TGTGCCAGCAGCCCCAGGGAGGACACTGAAGCTTTCTTT,CASSPREDTEAFF
NA,TRBD1,TRBJ2-7,TRBV5-1,TGCGCCAGCAGCCTCGGACAGGACGGCTACGAGCAGTACTTC,CASSLGQDGYEQYF
NA,NA,TRBJ1-1,TRBV7-3,TGTGCCAGCAGCGCTACAGGGAGAGTGAACACTGAAGCTTTCTTT,CASSATGRVNTEAFF
NA,NA,TRBJ2-7,TRBV27,TGTGCCAGCAGTCTCGACACCACCTACGAGCAGTACTTC,CASSLDTTYEQYF
NA,TRBD1,TRBJ1-5,TRBV28,TGTGCCAGCAGTTTGACAGGGGGGGGCCAGCCCCAGCATTTT,CASSLTGGGQPQHF
NA,NA,TRBJ1-1,TRBV5-4,TGTGCCAGCAGCTTGGATCGGGGAAGCACTGAAGCTTTCTTT,CASSLDRGSTEAFF
NA,NA,TRBJ2-5,TRBV11-3,TGTGCCAGCAGCTTATCCTGGGCGGTTAGCGGCGAGACCCAGTACTTC,CASSLSWAVSGETQYF
NA,TRBD1,TRBJ1-4,TRBV10-3,TGTGCCATCAGACATTCAGGGGGTGACGAAAAACTGTTTTTT,CAIRHSGGDEKLFF
NA,NA,TRBJ1-5,TRBV24-1,TGTGCCACCAGTACCGAACAGGGAAATCAGCCCCAGCATTTT,CATSTEQGNQPQHF
few,TRBD1,TRBJ1-5,TRBV6-5,TGTGCCAGCAGTAAATTTACAGGGGAAGGTCAGCCCCAGCATTTT,CASSKFTGEGQPQHF
once,NA,TRBJ2-1,TRBV6-5,TGTGCCAGCAGAAGGACAGTACCCTCTAGGAATGAGCAGTTCTTC,CASRRTVPSRNEQFF
NA,TRBD1,TRBJ1-1,TRBV5-5,TGTGCCAGCAGCTGGACAGGGGTGCCCGAGACTGAAGCTTTCTTT,CASSWTGVPETEAFF
few,TRBD2,TRBJ2-5,TRBV4-2,TGTGCCAGCAGCCAGCGGGGGGCAGAGACCCAGTACTTC,CASSQRGAETQYF
many,TRBD1,TRBJ2-1,TRBV19,TGTGCCAGTACAAGAGAGGGGGCGTCCTACAATGAGCAGTTCTTC,CASTREGASYNEQFF
NA,NA,TRBJ1-2,TRBV4-2,TGTGCCAGCAGCCAAGTTATCCAGGCCTACTATGGCTACACCTTC,CASSQVIQAYYGYTF